A single sample gave rise to the 12 T cell receptor beta chains below, sequenced in a study of shared clonotypes between healthy human individuals. The table came from immunoSEQ multiplex PCR; TCRdb's copy has only in-frame clones and leaves some out. The sample shows a few hundred thousand clones, around 97% of them seen only once. Material for sequencing was naive CD4+ T cells sorted from blood. Subset here: CD45RA+ positively selected. These receptor sequences come from a woman younger than 45 in good health.

This clone was seen once. This chain links TRBV9 with TRBJ2-3; 9 nucleotides match TRBD2. The CDR3 is made up of 15 amino acids. CDR1 SGDLS and CDR2 YYNGEE come from the germline V gene. V lost 0 bases and J lost 5; bases outside the gene matches: 4. CDR3 protein: CASSVAGGRGDTQYF. CDR3 in DNA: TGTGCCAGCAGCGTAGCCGGCGGGAGGGGAGATACGCAGTATTTT.

This chain links TRBV19 with TRBJ2-1, with a possible D match to TRBD2 (6 bases). V dropped 1 base and J dropped 1 base, with 8 bases sitting between them. Germline CDR1 LNHDA, CDR2 SQIVND (reference sequence). This CDR3 is 15 amino acids long. In DNA, the CDR3 is TGTGCCAGTAGTATAGGGCTAGCGTCCTACAATGAGCAGTTCTTC. This encodes CASSIGLASYNEQFF.

This clone was seen a handful of times. This rearrangement joins TRBV30 to TRBJ1-1, with TRBD1 identical over 9 bases. Trimming removed 3 bases from V and 1 base from J; junction bases left unmatched: 3. The CDR3 covers 14 residues. Germline values: CDR1 GTSNPN, CDR2 SVGIG (reference sequence). CDR3: CAWRGQGSNTEAFF. CDR3 DNA sequence: TGTGCCTGGAGGGGACAGGGATCGAACACTGAAGCTTTCTTT.

The chain carries TRBV7-9 and TRBJ1-1; D is unresolved. The CDR3 runs 12 residues. The V gene lost 2 bases and the J gene lost 8 bases, with 9 bases spanning the gap. CDR1 is SEHNR, CDR2 FQNEAQ, per germline (reference sequence). CDR3 amino acids: CASSLSQTEAFF. The CDR3 DNA follows: TGTGCCAGCAGCTTATCTCAAACAGAAGCTTTCTTT.

This chain joins TRBV27 and TRBJ2-3, with D uncertain. The V gene lost 2 bases and the J gene lost 6 bases, with 9 bases spanning the gap. The CDR3 contains 13 residues. The germline V gene has CDR1 MNHEY and CDR2 SMNVEV (reference sequence). The CDR3 region is CASSLEPGDTQYF. The CDR3 DNA reads TGTGCCAGCAGTTTAGAACCTGGGGATACGCAGTATTTT.

CDR3 bases: TGCGCCAGCAGTGAGCAGGGGACGGCTGAAGCTTTCTTT. Protein product: CASSEQGTAEAFF. This rearrangement joins TRBV10-1 to TRBJ1-1; D is possibly TRBD1 (6 bases). V shed 2 bases and J shed 6 bases, with 10 bases lying between them. The CDR3 contains 13 residues. Per germline, CDR1 WNHNN and CDR2 SYGVQD (reference sequence).

The chain recombines TRBV7-2 with TRBJ2-5; 10 bases match TRBD2. Germline CDR1 reads SGHTA; CDR2 reads FQGNSA. The CDR3 totals 16 residues. V trimming: 6 bases; J trimming: 5 bases; junction bases outside the gene matches: 12. CDR3 loop: CASSFDGSGRGETQYF. DNA of the CDR3: TGTGCCAGCAGTTTTGACGGGAGCGGGAGGGGGGAGACCCAGTACTTC.

The chain joins TRBV27 to TRBJ2-5, with 8 bases fitting TRBD2. This CDR3 region has 15 residues. CDR1 is MNHEY and CDR2 is SMNVEV in the germline V gene (reference sequence). The CDR3 coding sequence is TGTGCAACAAGGGGGGCCGGGAGGGCCGACGAGACCCAGTACTTC. Protein: CATRGAGRADETQYF.

V gene TRBV4-2 combines with J gene TRBJ2-1, with D possibly called TRBD1 or TRBD2 (5 bases each). Germline V gene sequence: CDR1 LGHNA, CDR2 YNFKEQ. The CDR3 is 14 residues long. Trimming left V 1 base short and J 7 bases short, with 11 bases between. CDR3 nucleotides: TGTGCCAGCAGCCAAGTGACCGAGGGGAATGAGCAGTTCTTC. This sequence encodes CASSQVTEGNEQFF.

The chain links TRBV10-1 to TRBJ2-7; D unresolved. Deletions cut 5 bases from V and 1 base from J, with 9 bases between. Per germline, CDR1 WNHNN and CDR2 SYGVQD (reference sequence). This CDR3 comprises 13 residues. CDR3 sequence (DNA): TGCGCCAGCAGTAGTCAGGATTCCTACGAGCAGTACTTC. This codes for CASSSQDSYEQYF.

The V and J genes are TRBV29-1 and TRBJ1-1; tentative D call: TRBD1 (5 bases). V lost 7 bases, J lost 1 base, and 19 bases lay in between. Germline CDR1 and CDR2: SQVTM and ANQGSEA. The CDR3 has 15 amino acids. The chain's CDR3 is CSAQRAGSANTEAFF. The CDR3 DNA is TGCAGCGCCCAAAGGGCAGGGTCGGCGAACACTGAAGCTTTCTTT.

This clone is a singleton in its sample. The gene calls are TRBV6-5 and TRBJ2-1; 11 bases map to TRBD2. CDR1 is MNHEY and CDR2 is SVGAGI in the germline V gene. Trimming removed 3 bases from V and 10 bases from J; junction bases left unmatched: 8. The length of the CDR3 is 15 residues. This CDR3 is CASSYQGLAVEEQFF. CDR3 DNA: TGTGCCAGCAGTTATCAGGGACTAGCGGTAGAGGAGCAGTTCTTC.